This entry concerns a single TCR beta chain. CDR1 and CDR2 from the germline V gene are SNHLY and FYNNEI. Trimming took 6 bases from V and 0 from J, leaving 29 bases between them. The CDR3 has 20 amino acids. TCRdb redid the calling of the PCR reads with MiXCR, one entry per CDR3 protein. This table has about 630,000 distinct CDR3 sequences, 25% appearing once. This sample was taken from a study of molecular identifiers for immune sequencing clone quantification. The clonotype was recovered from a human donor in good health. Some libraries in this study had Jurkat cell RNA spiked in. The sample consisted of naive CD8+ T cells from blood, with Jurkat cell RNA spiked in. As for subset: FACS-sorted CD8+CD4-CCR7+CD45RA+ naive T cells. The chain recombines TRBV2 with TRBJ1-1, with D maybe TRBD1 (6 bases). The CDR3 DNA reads TGTGCCAGCAGGGGCTTTCCCCACGTCACAGGGTCGGGGATGAACACTGAAGCTTTCTTT. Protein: CASRGFPHVTGSGMNTEAFF.